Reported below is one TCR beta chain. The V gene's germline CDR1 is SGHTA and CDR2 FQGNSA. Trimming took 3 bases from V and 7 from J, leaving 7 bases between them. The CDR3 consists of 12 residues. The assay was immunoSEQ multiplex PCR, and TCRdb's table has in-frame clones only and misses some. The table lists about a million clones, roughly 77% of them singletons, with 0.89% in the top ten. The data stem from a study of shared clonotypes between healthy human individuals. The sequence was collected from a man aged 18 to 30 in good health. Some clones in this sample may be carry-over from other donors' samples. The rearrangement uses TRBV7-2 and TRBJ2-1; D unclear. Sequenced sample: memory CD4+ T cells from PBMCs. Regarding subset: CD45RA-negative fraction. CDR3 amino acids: CASSFFWNEQFF. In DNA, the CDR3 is TGTGCCAGCAGCTTTTTCTGGAATGAGCAGTTCTTC.